This T cell receptor beta chain was observed in a study of PD-1 blockade in classical Hodgkin lymphoma. Time point defined: cycle 4 day 1 (C4D1), after five to seven weeks of nivolumab. Brentuximab vedotin exposure varied, and every patient relapsed after autologous stem cell transplantation. Starting with thawed PBMCs, CD4+ T cells were purified by magnetic negative selection. Trimming removed 0 bases from V and 4 bases from J, with 10 bases in between. There are 15 residues in the CDR3. Germline loops: CDR1 LGHNA, CDR2 YNFKEQ. The protocol was immunoSEQ multiplex PCR, while the TCRdb copy is restricted to in-frame clones and leaves out a portion. The table has some 19,000 clones, about three quarters seen once; the top ten hold 2.5%.

The chain joins TRBV4-2 to TRBJ1-5; no firm D call. The source material was CD4+ T cells from blood, sampled before the fourth cycle of nivolumab. This TCR was recovered from a human donor with classical Hodgkin lymphoma. The DNA for the CDR3 is TGTGCCAGCAGCCAAGATCTCACAGTAAATCAGCCCCAGCATTTT. Its protein product is CASSQDLTVNQPQHF.